Included here is one T cell receptor (beta chain) sequence, with context. The antigen remains unidentified. The data originate from a study of Tregs in tolerant kidney transplant recipients. Study-wide results and caveats: Biological reproducibility was not directly addressed, but technical replication error appeared minimal.

The method was immunoSEQ multiplex PCR; TCRdb's version includes in-frame clones alone and lacks a portion of them. The profile shows tens of thousands of clones, 84% of them singletons. The V and J ends lost 5 bases and 7 bases respectively, with 11 bases between them. Per germline, CDR1 LNHDA and CDR2 SQIVND (reference sequence). The CDR3 is made up of 12 amino acids. The receptor was derived from a human donor in good health. The chain employs TRBV19 and TRBJ1-1; unclear D gene. What was sequenced was CD4+ T cells from blood. The DNA for the CDR3 is TGTGCCAGTAGTCCCGTTGAATTTGAAGCTTTCTTT. As protein: CASSPVEFEAFF.